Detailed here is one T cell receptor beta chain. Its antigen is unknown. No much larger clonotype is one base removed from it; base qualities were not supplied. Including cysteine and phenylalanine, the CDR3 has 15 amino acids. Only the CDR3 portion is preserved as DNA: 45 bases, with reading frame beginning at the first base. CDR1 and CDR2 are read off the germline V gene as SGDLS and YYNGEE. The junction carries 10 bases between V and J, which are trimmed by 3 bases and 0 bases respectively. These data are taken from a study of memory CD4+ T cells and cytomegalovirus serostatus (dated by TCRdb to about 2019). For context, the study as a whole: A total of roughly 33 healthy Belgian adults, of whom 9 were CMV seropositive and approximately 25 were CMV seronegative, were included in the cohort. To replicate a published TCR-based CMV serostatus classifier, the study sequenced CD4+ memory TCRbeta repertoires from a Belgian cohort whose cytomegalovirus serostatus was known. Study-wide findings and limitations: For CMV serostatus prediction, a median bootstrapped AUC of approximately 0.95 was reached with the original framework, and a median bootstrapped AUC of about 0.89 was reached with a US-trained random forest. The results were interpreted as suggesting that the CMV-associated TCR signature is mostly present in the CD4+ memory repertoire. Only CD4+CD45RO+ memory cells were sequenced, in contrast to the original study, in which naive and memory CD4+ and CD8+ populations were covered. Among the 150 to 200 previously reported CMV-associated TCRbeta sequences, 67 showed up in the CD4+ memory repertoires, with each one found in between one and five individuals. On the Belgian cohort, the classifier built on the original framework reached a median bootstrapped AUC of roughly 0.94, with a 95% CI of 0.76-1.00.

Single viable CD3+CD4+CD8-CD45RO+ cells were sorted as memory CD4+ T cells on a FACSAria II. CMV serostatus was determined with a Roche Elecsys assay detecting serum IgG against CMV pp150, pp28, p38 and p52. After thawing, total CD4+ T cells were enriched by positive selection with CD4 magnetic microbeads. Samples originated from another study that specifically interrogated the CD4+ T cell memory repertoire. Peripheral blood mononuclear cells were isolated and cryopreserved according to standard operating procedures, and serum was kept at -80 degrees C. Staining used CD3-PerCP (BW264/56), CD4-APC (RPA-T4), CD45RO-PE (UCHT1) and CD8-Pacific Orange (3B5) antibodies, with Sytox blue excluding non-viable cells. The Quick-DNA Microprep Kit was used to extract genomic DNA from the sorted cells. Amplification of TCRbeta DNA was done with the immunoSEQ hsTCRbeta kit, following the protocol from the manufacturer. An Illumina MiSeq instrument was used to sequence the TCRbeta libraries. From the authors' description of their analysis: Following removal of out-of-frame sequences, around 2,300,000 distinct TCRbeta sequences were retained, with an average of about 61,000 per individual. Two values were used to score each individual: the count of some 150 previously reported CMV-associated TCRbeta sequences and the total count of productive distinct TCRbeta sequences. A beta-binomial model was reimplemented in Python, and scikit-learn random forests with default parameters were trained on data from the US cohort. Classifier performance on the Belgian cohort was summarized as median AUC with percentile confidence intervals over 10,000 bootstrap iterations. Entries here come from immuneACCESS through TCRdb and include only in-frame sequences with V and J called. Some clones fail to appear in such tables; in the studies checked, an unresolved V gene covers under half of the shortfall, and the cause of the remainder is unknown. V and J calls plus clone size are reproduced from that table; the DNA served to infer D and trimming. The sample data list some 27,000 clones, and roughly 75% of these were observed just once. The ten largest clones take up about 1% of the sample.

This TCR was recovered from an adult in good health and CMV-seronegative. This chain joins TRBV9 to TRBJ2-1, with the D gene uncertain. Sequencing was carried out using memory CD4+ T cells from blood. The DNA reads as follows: TGTGCCAGCAGCGATCAAGCGAACTCCTACAATGAGCAGTTCTTC. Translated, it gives CASSDQANSYNEQFF.